One and the same sample provided the 30 T cell receptor beta chains below, sequenced in a study of cytomegalovirus exposure and HLA in healthy donors. Sequenced by immunoSEQ multiplex PCR; TCRdb stores in-frame clones only, minus some. In the table there are 200,000 to 250,000 clones, about 87% of which are singletons. The sequencing input was PBMCs. Receptor source: a man aged 18 to 29 in good health and CMV-seronegative.

The chain recombines TRBV28 with TRBJ2-1; 14 bases are a match to TRBD2. The CDR3 contains 16 residues. V lost 3 bases to trimming and J lost 9 bases; unmatched junction nucleotides: 7. CDR1 and CDR2 from the germline V gene are MDHEN and SYDVKM. The CDR3 DNA reads as TGTGCCAGCAGTTTTCCCGGGACTAGCGGGAGTATTGAGCAGTTCTTC. This translates into CASSFPGTSGSIEQFF.

This sequence joins TRBV11-2 and TRBJ2-5; 9 bases are shared with TRBD2. The V segment lost 4 bases and the J segment 4 bases; nucleotides outside the gene matches: 4. This CDR3 is 14 amino acids long. CDR1 and CDR2 (germline): SGHAT, FQNNGV. CDR3 sequence (DNA): TGTGCCAGCAGCTATGTGACTAGCGGAGAGACCCAGTACTTC. It translates to CASSYVTSGETQYF.

This chain joins TRBV19 and TRBJ2-1; 8 nucleotides line up with TRBD1. Germline V lookup: CDR1 LNHDA, CDR2 SQIVND (reference sequence). With 5 bases clipped from V and 10 bases from J, the junction kept 4 bases outside the gene matches. The CDR3 has 12 residues. The chain's CDR3 is CASSQGAGEQFF. The CDR3 nucleotides are TGTGCCAGTAGTCAGGGGGCAGGAGAGCAGTTCTTC.

This chain links TRBV4-2 with TRBJ2-5; 15 bases match TRBD2. The germline V gene has CDR1 LGHNA and CDR2 YNFKEQ. The CDR3 has 19 residues. Trimming at V came to 1 base and at J to 0 bases, leaving 6 bases not matched to a gene. CDR3 in DNA: TGTGCCAGCAGCCAAGCGTTTTGGACTAGCGGGAGGGACCAAGAGACCCAGTACTTC. It is translated as CASSQAFWTSGRDQETQYF.

The chain joins TRBV4-1 to TRBJ2-2; 12 bases are shared with TRBD2. The V gene end was trimmed by 7 bases and the J gene end by 7 bases; junction bases not matched to a gene: 7. CDR3 size: 15 residues. Germline CDR1 reads MGHRA; CDR2 reads YSYEKL. The CDR3 loop reads CASNRLAGVGGELFF. The CDR3, as DNA: TGCGCCAGCAACAGACTAGCGGGAGTTGGCGGGGAGCTGTTTTTT.

This sequence joins TRBV27 and TRBJ2-7; D might be TRBD1 (5 bases). Trimming removed 5 bases at V and 0 bases at J, with 14 bases between. The CDR3 spans 15 residues. Germline lookup yields CDR1 MNHEY and CDR2 SMNVEV (reference sequence). The CDR3 DNA sequence: TGTGCCAGCAGTACCCCCCGTAGGGGCTCCTACGAGCAGTACTTC. This encodes CASSTPRRGSYEQYF.

V usage is TRBV18 and J usage is TRBJ1-1, with D hard to call. The germline V gene has CDR1 KGHSH and CDR2 LQKENI. V was trimmed by 3 bases and J by 3 bases, leaving 17 bases between them. The CDR3 length is 16 residues. The chain's CDR3 is CASSPRAGRAHTEAFF. In DNA form, the CDR3 reads TGTGCCAGCTCACCCCGTGCGGGCCGGGCCCACACTGAAGCTTTCTTT.

Only one count was recorded for this clone. V and J are TRBV7-9 and TRBJ2-1, with a weak D call TRBD1 (5 bases). The CDR3 is made up of 15 amino acids. V lost 3 bases and J 0 bases, leaving 9 bases between the germline ends. Germline V gene sequence: CDR1 SEHNR, CDR2 FQNEAQ (reference sequence). The CDR3, as DNA: TGTGCCAGCAGCTTGGGCGACAGCTCCTACAATGAGCAGTTCTTC. Protein: CASSLGDSSYNEQFF.

The rearrangement uses TRBV5-1 and TRBJ2-3; possibly TRBD2 for D (5 bases). The V end lost 1 base, the J end lost 0 bases, and 15 bases lay between the germline ends. The CDR3 has 17 amino acids. Germline V gene lookup returns CDR1 SGHRS and CDR2 YFSETQ. DNA for the CDR3: TGCGCCAGCAGCTTGCGTCTAGCAGGTACTAGCACAGATACGCAGTATTTT. This translates into CASSLRLAGTSTDTQYF.

V usage is TRBV6-5 and J usage is TRBJ2-4, with D possibly TRBD2 on 5 matching bases. Germline loops: CDR1 MNHEY, CDR2 SVGAGI. The ends were cut back, 8 bases at V and 0 bases at J, with 14 bases in the middle. The CDR3 runs to 15 residues. The DNA of the CDR3 is TGTGCCAGCCGTAATGGGGAGCAAGCCAAAAACATTCAGTACTTC. Protein product: CASRNGEQAKNIQYF.

The rearrangement links TRBV5-4 to TRBJ2-7; tentative D call: TRBD1 (5 bases). The CDR3 covers 18 residues. Trimming cost V 4 bases and J 3 bases, with 26 bases left between them. Germline V lookup: CDR1 SGHNT, CDR2 YYREEE (reference sequence). The CDR3 DNA follows: TGTGCCAGCAGCCCGATGGGGCAGGGTTTAATCCCCGTCTACGAGCAGTACTTC. Its protein product is CASSPMGQGLIPVYEQYF.

This clone was seen a few times. The chain joins TRBV30 to TRBJ1-5; the D gene is possibly TRBD1 (5 bases). Germline CDR1 is GTSNPN and CDR2 is SVGIG (reference sequence). V was shortened by 2 bases and J by 4 bases, with 21 bases between the two germline ends. This CDR3 is 17 amino acids long. The CDR3 DNA sequence: TGTGCCTGGAGTACCTATGAAGTGGGGACTGGTAATCAGCCCCAGCATTTT. It specifies CAWSTYEVGTGNQPQHF.

The chain recombines TRBV7-2 with TRBJ1-2; D may be TRBD1 (6 bases). CDR1 and CDR2 from the germline V gene are SGHTA and FQGNSA. There are 18 residues in the CDR3. V lost 5 bases and J 6 bases, leaving 28 bases between the germline ends. CDR3 nucleotide sequence: TGTGCCAGCAGCCTAGAGGCGGACAGTCCAATTTTTTCGCATGGCTACACCTTC. This gives the protein CASSLEADSPIFSHGYTF.

The chain uses TRBV5-4 and TRBJ2-2; a weak D match, TRBD1 (6 bases). Germline V gene sequence: CDR1 SGHNT, CDR2 YYREEE (reference sequence). The germline V and J ends were trimmed by 7 bases and 0 bases, with 16 bases remaining between them. The CDR3 has 16 amino acids. CDR3 nucleotides: TGTGCCAGCTGCCGAGTCGGGACAACGAACACCGGGGAGCTGTTTTTT. This sequence encodes CASCRVGTTNTGELFF.

This clone came up once. V and J are TRBV15 and TRBJ2-7, with 7 bases aligning to TRBD1. With 1 base clipped from V and 2 bases from J, the junction kept 2 bases outside the gene matches. Germline V gives CDR1 LNHNV, CDR2 YYDKDF (reference sequence). The CDR3 extends over 14 amino acids. CDR3 sequence reads: CATSRGDRTYEQYF. The CDR3 nucleotides read TGTGCCACCAGCAGAGGGGACAGAACCTACGAGCAGTACTTC.

The chain couples TRBV7-9 to TRBJ1-2; D may be TRBD1 (5 bases). The CDR3 runs to 17 residues. The germline gives CDR1 SEHNR, CDR2 FQNEAQ (reference sequence). V was clipped by 5 bases and J by 2 bases, with 21 bases between them. CDR3 loop: CASSALGQESLNYGYTF. The CDR3 DNA is TGTGCCAGCAGCGCCCTGGGGCAGGAGTCCTTAAACTATGGCTACACCTTC. The full variable domain, rest sourced from reference TRBV7-9 and TRBJ1-2, is DTGVSQNPRHKITKRGQNVTFRCDPISEHNRLYWYRQTLGQGPEFLTYFQNEAQLEKSRLLSDRFSAERPKGSFSTLEIQRTEQGDSAMYLCASSALGQESLNYGYTFGSGTRLTVV.

The V gene is TRBV9, the J gene TRBJ2-7; tentatively, D is TRBD1 (6 bases). In germline, CDR1 is SGDLS, CDR2 YYNGEE. This CDR3 has 13 residues. The V gene lost 3 bases and the J gene lost 6 bases, with 13 bases spanning the gap. The CDR3 is CASSAEQGGEQYF. CDR3 DNA sequence: TGTGCCAGCAGCGCCGAACAGGGCGGCGAGCAGTACTTC.

J is TRBJ1-4 and V is TRBV11-3; 8 bases fit TRBD1. Germline values: CDR1 SGHNT, CDR2 YENEEA. After removal of 5 bases from V and 10 bases from J, the junction contained 6 bases not matched to a gene. CDR3 length: 13 residues. CDR3 sequence: CASSPRTGSKLFF. In nucleotides, the CDR3 is TGTGCCAGCAGCCCAAGGACAGGGTCAAAACTGTTTTTT. The full variable domain, with the rest looked up from reference TRBV11-3 and TRBJ1-4, is EAGVVQSPRYKIIEKKQPVAFWCNPISGHNTLYWYLQNLGQGPELLIRYENEEAVDDSQLPKDRFSAERLKGVDSTLKIQPAELGDSAVYLCASSPRTGSKLFFGSGTQLSVL.

In DNA form, the CDR3 reads TGTGCCATCAGTGGTCGTGGGACAGAAGAGGAAAGGTTCTTC. Protein sequence: CAISGRGTEEERFF. V is TRBV10-3 and J is TRBJ2-1; 7 bases map to TRBD1. Germline V gene lookup returns CDR1 ENHRY and CDR2 SYGVKD. This CDR3 has 14 amino acids. V trimming: 4 bases; J trimming: 15 bases; junction bases outside the gene matches: 15.

The chain joins TRBV9 to TRBJ2-1; tentatively, D is TRBD1 (5 bases). From germline, CDR1 is SGDLS and CDR2 YYNGEE. The CDR3 totals 12 residues. Trimming pared 6 bases from V and 10 bases from J, leaving 14 bases between. The CDR3 DNA is TGTGCCAGCACCGGACCATCAGGGGAGCAGTTCTTC. Its protein product is CASTGPSGEQFF.

The chain employs TRBV2 and TRBJ2-1, with 9 positions matching TRBD2. This CDR3 is built from 13 residues. The germline V gene has CDR1 SNHLY and CDR2 FYNNEI. With V trimmed by 3 bases and J by 11 bases, 5 bases remained unmatched. This CDR3 is CASSEVAGAKQFF. The CDR3 bases are TGTGCCAGCAGTGAGGTAGCGGGAGCGAAGCAGTTCTTC. Using reference TRBV2 and TRBJ2-1 for the parts outside the CDR3, the full variable domain is EPEVTQTPSHQVTQMGQEVILRCVPISNHLYFYWYRQILGQKVEFLVSFYNNEISEKSEIFDDQFSVERPDGSNFTLKIRSTKLEDSAMYFCASSEVAGAKQFFGPGTRLTVL.

The chain is built from TRBV18 and TRBJ2-4, with a possible D match to TRBD2 (7 bases). This CDR3 spans 14 amino acids. V lost 0 bases and J 9 bases, leaving 12 bases between the germline ends. The germline CDR1 and CDR2 sequences are KGHSH and LQKENI. The CDR3 DNA reads TGTGCCAGCTCACCACCTTCAGGGGAGGGCATTCAGTACTTC. Translation gives CASSPPSGEGIQYF.

A few counts support this clone. The same CDR3 can be traced to other DNA sequences in this sample. The chain recombines TRBV6-5 with TRBJ2-2; D is unclear. Germline V CDR1 and CDR2: MNHEY, SVGAGI. This CDR3 is built from 13 residues. V was clipped by 2 bases and J by 4 bases, with 5 bases between them. CDR3 nucleotides: TGTGCCAGCAGTTACCCGGGCACCGGGGAGCTGTTTTTT. This translates into CASSYPGTGELFF.

The chain couples TRBV7-9 to TRBJ1-1, with D hard to call. The CDR3 is made up of 13 amino acids. Germline loops: CDR1 SEHNR, CDR2 FQNEAQ (reference sequence). Between the trimmed V and J ends, which lost 4 bases and 2 bases, there was a span of 8 bases. CDR3: CASSSVSNTEAFF. CDR3 DNA sequence: TGTGCCAGCAGCTCGGTTTCTAACACTGAAGCTTTCTTT.

V is TRBV10-3 and J is TRBJ2-1, with 11 bases that match TRBD2. The CDR3 loop spans 14 amino acids. Germline V gives CDR1 ENHRY, CDR2 SYGVKD. The V gene end was trimmed by 6 bases and the J gene end by 7 bases; junction bases not matched to a gene: 5. The CDR3, as DNA: TGTGCCATCAGGGGACTAGCGGAGGGGAATGAGCAGTTCTTC. The encoded protein is CAIRGLAEGNEQFF.

The V call is TRBV6-5, the J call TRBJ2-7, with 8 bases matching TRBD2. V gave up 0 bases and J gave up 3 bases; unmatched junction bases: 7. The V gene's germline CDR1 is MNHEY and CDR2 SVGAGI. The CDR3 has 16 residues. CDR3 in amino acids: CASSYSSGTSFYEQYF. As DNA, the CDR3 is TGTGCCAGCAGTTACTCGAGCGGGACTAGTTTCTACGAGCAGTACTTC.

The chain carries TRBV10-3 and TRBJ2-7, with D tentatively TRBD2 (5 bases). This CDR3 region has 13 residues. V lost 2 bases and J lost 4, with 9 bases in between. Germline V gene data show CDR1 as ENHRY and CDR2 as SYGVKD. This CDR3 is CAISEILGYEQYF. The CDR3 nucleotides are TGTGCCATCAGTGAGATACTAGGTTACGAGCAGTACTTC.

This clone was detected once. In the same sample, other DNA sequences code for this CDR3. The chain employs TRBV27 and TRBJ1-5; no clear D gene. Germline V lookup: CDR1 MNHEY, CDR2 SMNVEV (reference sequence). V lost 5 bases, J lost 0 bases, and 5 bases lay in between. CDR3 size: 13 residues. The CDR3 nucleotides are TGTGCCAGCAGTCCCTATAGCAATCAGCCCCAGCATTTT. Its translation: CASSPYSNQPQHF.

This chain joins TRBV2 and TRBJ1-2; 8 bases line up with TRBD1. The CDR3 is 14 amino acids. After removal of 5 bases from V and 8 bases from J, the junction contained 10 bases not matched to a gene. Germline V CDR1 and CDR2: SNHLY, FYNNEI. The CDR3 bases are TGTGCCAGCAGTACTACGACAGGGGTGATCGGCTACACCTTC. It is translated as CASSTTTGVIGYTF.

The chain combines TRBV1 with TRBJ2-2; the table calls TRBD2, which could not be checked here. TRBV1 is shown as a pseudogene. This CDR3 contains 16 residues. CDR3 loop: CTSRRSGRVDTGELFF. DNA of the CDR3: TGCACCAGCAGACGTAGCGGGAGGGTCGACACCGGGGAGCTGTTTTTT.